These T cell receptor beta chains were read from a single sample in a study of blood T cell repertoires in COVID-19. This table comes from immunoSEQ multiplex PCR, and its TCRdb copy is limited to in-frame clones, with some not included. The profile covers about 130,000 clones, with 60% to 80% appearing a single time and 6% taken by the ten largest. Sequencing was performed on peripheral blood. Receptor source: a man of 80 years or more with COVID-19, enrolled during active disease. Both conserved end residues are part of each CDR3. D genes are given only for firm matches. Rows give clone size only sometimes, using once, few, many, or a class for an expanded clone.

D: .
V: TRBV9
size: .
J: TRBJ1-3
CDR3: CASSSSRGGNTIYF
DNA: TGTGCCAGCAGCTCTAGTAGGGGGGGAAACACCATATATTTT

D: .
V: TRBV11-2
size: .
J: TRBJ2-5
CDR3: CASSPTVTSLQETQYF
DNA: TGTGCCAGCAGCCCCACGGTAACTTCCCTTCAAGAGACCCAGTACTTC

D: TRBD1
V: TRBV7-3
size: .
J: TRBJ2-7
CDR3: CASSLSRGTYEQYF
DNA: TGTGCCAGCAGCTTAAGCAGGGGGACCTACGAGCAGTACTTC

D: .
V: TRBV5-6
size: .
J: TRBJ2-1
CDR3: CASTILPPYNEQFF
DNA: TGTGCCAGCACCATACTTCCACCCTACAATGAGCAGTTCTTC

D: TRBD1
V: TRBV4-3
size: .
J: TRBJ2-7
CDR3: CASSQEYRTGGFQYF
DNA: TGCGCCAGCAGCCAAGAGTATAGGACAGGGGGCTTCCAGTACTTC

D: .
V: TRBV4-1
size: .
J: TRBJ1-4
CDR3: CASSQAGVTNEKLFF
DNA: TGCGCCAGCAGCCAGGCGGGAGTAACTAATGAAAAACTGTTTTTT

D: TRBD1
V: TRBV2
size: .
J: TRBJ1-5
CDR3: CASSAGTENQPQHF
DNA: TGTGCCAGCAGTGCCGGGACAGAAAATCAGCCCCAGCATTTT

D: TRBD1
V: TRBV19
size: .
J: TRBJ2-7
CDR3: CASSVQPGQGSYEQYF
DNA: TGTGCCAGTAGTGTCCAACCGGGACAGGGCTCCTACGAGCAGTACTTC

D: .
V: TRBV29-1
size: .
J: TRBJ2-5
CDR3: CSVVFYLALEETQYF
DNA: TGCAGCGTTGTCTTTTACCTAGCACTTGAAGAGACCCAGTACTTC

D: .
V: TRBV9
size: few
J: TRBJ1-6
CDR3: CASSVVPGGNNSPLHF
DNA: TGTGCCAGCAGCGTAGTTCCGGGGGGAAATAATTCACCCCTCCACTTT

D: TRBD1
V: TRBV12-3/TRBV12-4
size: .
J: TRBJ1-2
CDR3: CASTLGQSYGYTF
DNA: TGTGCCAGCACCCTGGGACAGTCCTATGGCTACACCTTC

D: TRBD2
V: TRBV4-2
size: .
J: TRBJ2-3
CDR3: CASSHGTSGRGYKDTQYF
DNA: TGTGCCAGCAGCCACGGGACTAGCGGGAGAGGATATAAAGATACGCAGTATTTT

D: .
V: TRBV7-9
size: .
J: TRBJ1-4
CDR3: CASSPQGWGEKLFF
DNA: TGTGCCAGCAGCCCACAGGGCTGGGGGGAAAAACTGTTTTTT

D: TRBD2
V: TRBV5-8
size: .
J: TRBJ2-3
CDR3: CASSSSGTSGTDTQYF
DNA: TGTGCCAGCAGCTCATCCGGGACTAGCGGGACAGATACGCAGTATTTT

D: TRBD1
V: TRBV9
size: many
J: TRBJ1-1
CDR3: CASSVEGTGNTEAFF
DNA: TGTGCCAGCAGCGTAGAGGGGACAGGGAACACTGAAGCTTTCTTT

D: .
V: TRBV2
size: .
J: TRBJ2-3
CDR3: CASNNRVEDTQYF
DNA: TGTGCCAGCAACAACAGGGTTGAAGATACGCAGTATTTT

D: .
V: TRBV5-4
size: .
J: TRBJ2-7
CDR3: CASSLPGGRNDEQYF
DNA: TGTGCCAGCAGCTTGCCAGGGGGGAGGAACGACGAGCAGTACTTC

D: .
V: TRBV28
size: few
J: TRBJ1-3
CDR3: CASSPRLGNTIYF
DNA: TGTGCCAGCAGTCCCAGGCTTGGAAACACCATATATTTT

D: .
V: TRBV9
size: .
J: TRBJ2-1
CDR3: CASNLPGVADEQFF
DNA: TGTGCCAGCAACCTTCCGGGAGTGGCCGATGAGCAGTTCTTC

D: .
V: TRBV2
size: .
J: TRBJ2-7
CDR3: CASQERSGFYEQYF
DNA: TGTGCCAGCCAGGAACGGTCAGGTTTCTACGAGCAGTACTTC

D: .
V: TRBV28
size: .
J: TRBJ2-7
CDR3: CATTGLSSYEQYF
DNA: TGTGCCACTACAGGTCTCAGCTCCTACGAGCAGTACTTC

D: TRBD2
V: TRBV7-2
size: few
J: TRBJ2-7
CDR3: CASSFVSGRSSYEQYF
DNA: TGTGCCAGCAGCTTCGTGAGCGGGAGGAGCTCCTACGAGCAGTACTTC

D: .
V: TRBV3-1/TRBV3-2
size: .
J: TRBJ1-1
CDR3: CASSQGQMNTEAFF
DNA: TGTGCCAGCAGCCAAGGGCAGATGAACACTGAAGCTTTCTTT

D: TRBD2
V: TRBV5-1
size: .
J: TRBJ2-1
CDR3: CASSSAGAASNEQFF
DNA: TGCGCCAGCAGCTCAGCGGGAGCCGCCTCCAATGAGCAGTTCTTC

D: TRBD2
V: TRBV4-3
size: .
J: TRBJ2-7
CDR3: CASSQRGVAGGLEQYF
DNA: TGCGCCAGCAGCCAAAGGGGGGTAGCGGGAGGACTCGAGCAGTACTTC

D: TRBD1
V: TRBV5-8
size: .
J: TRBJ2-7
CDR3: CASSLGRQGNYEQYF
DNA: TGTGCCAGCAGCTTGGGAAGACAGGGTAACTACGAGCAGTACTTC

D: .
V: TRBV9
size: .
J: TRBJ1-3
CDR3: CASSVAFDTIYF
DNA: TGTGCCAGCAGCGTAGCTTTTGACACCATATATTTT

D: TRBD2
V: TRBV6-5
size: .
J: TRBJ2-7
CDR3: CASSFQGGIREQYF
DNA: TGTGCCAGCAGTTTCCAGGGAGGGATACGCGAGCAGTACTTC

D: .
V: TRBV2
size: .
J: TRBJ1-6
CDR3: CASSGASGRSPLHF
DNA: TGTGCCAGCAGTGGTGCGTCAGGGCGATCACCCCTCCACTTT

D: .
V: TRBV6-5
size: once
J: TRBJ2-3
CDR3: CASSYSGQSTDTQYF
DNA: TGTGCCAGCAGTTACTCCGGACAGAGCACAGATACGCAGTATTTT

D: .
V: TRBV29-1
size: few
J: TRBJ1-2
CDR3: CSVELGGYGYTF
DNA: TGCAGCGTTGAACTGGGGGGCTATGGCTACACCTTC

D: .
V: TRBV5-1
size: few
J: TRBJ2-7
CDR3: CASSYDSSREQYF
DNA: TGCGCCAGCAGCTACGACAGCTCTCGCGAGCAGTACTTC

D: .
V: TRBV4-2
size: .
J: TRBJ2-7
CDR3: CASSQEAFGAEYEQYF
DNA: TGTGCCAGCAGCCAAGAGGCTTTTGGGGCTGAGTACGAGCAGTACTTC

D: .
V: TRBV28
size: .
J: TRBJ1-2
CDR3: CASATLSKEGGYTF
DNA: TGTGCCAGCGCCACCCTCAGTAAGGAGGGAGGCTACACCTTC

D: TRBD1
V: TRBV6-2/TRBV6-3
size: .
J: TRBJ2-1
CDR3: CASSPIRGRFDEQFF
DNA: TGTGCCAGCAGTCCCATCAGGGGGCGGTTCGATGAGCAGTTCTTC

D: .
V: TRBV6-5
size: .
J: TRBJ1-1
CDR3: CASSYSQELNTEAFF
DNA: TGTGCCAGCAGTTACTCCCAGGAATTGAACACTGAAGCTTTCTTT

D: .
V: TRBV21-1
size: once
J: TRBJ1-1
CDR3: CASSKDRQGGAFF
DNA: TGTGCCAGCAGCAAGGACAGACAGGGTGGAGCTTTCTTT

D: .
V: TRBV19
size: .
J: TRBJ1-2
CDR3: CASNAGTYGYTF
DNA: TGTGCCAGTAACGCAGGCACCTATGGCTACACCTTC

D: TRBD2
V: TRBV7-2
size: .
J: TRBJ2-5
CDR3: CASSTWGLVSKETQYF
DNA: TGTGCCAGCAGCACCTGGGGACTAGTATCTAAAGAGACCCAGTACTTC

D: .
V: TRBV7-8
size: .
J: TRBJ2-1
CDR3: CASSVSSGGFYNEQFF
DNA: TGTGCCAGCAGCGTTAGTTCGGGGGGCTTTTACAATGAGCAGTTCTTC

D: TRBD2
V: TRBV27
size: .
J: TRBJ2-1
CDR3: CASAFLAGEQFF
DNA: TGTGCCAGCGCCTTTTTAGCGGGTGAGCAGTTCTTC

D: .
V: TRBV5-1
size: few
J: TRBJ1-4
CDR3: CASSPGGDGHEKLFF
DNA: TGCGCCAGCAGCCCCGGGGGAGACGGGCATGAAAAACTGTTTTTT

D: TRBD2
V: TRBV4-2
size: .
J: TRBJ2-1
CDR3: CASSDSGSTFDEQFF
DNA: TGTGCCAGCAGCGATAGCGGGAGCACTTTCGATGAGCAGTTCTTC

D: .
V: TRBV13
size: once
J: TRBJ2-7
CDR3: CASSLGGVGVNYEQYF
DNA: TGTGCCAGCAGCTTAGGCGGGGTGGGAGTCAACTACGAGCAGTACTTC

D: .
V: TRBV7-6
size: .
J: TRBJ2-5
CDR3: CASTRWGVQETQYF
DNA: TGTGCCAGCACCAGATGGGGAGTACAAGAGACCCAGTACTTC

D: .
V: TRBV7-2
size: .
J: TRBJ2-1
CDR3: CASSLYGEKQFF
DNA: TGTGCCAGCAGCTTATACGGTGAGAAGCAGTTCTTC

D: TRBD2
V: TRBV2
size: .
J: TRBJ2-1
CDR3: CASRDGRSNEQFF
DNA: TGTGCCAGCAGAGACGGGAGGTCCAATGAGCAGTTCTTC

D: TRBD1
V: TRBV7-8
size: .
J: TRBJ1-2
CDR3: CASSPTGTGSSYGYTF
DNA: TGTGCCAGCAGCCCGACGGGGACAGGGTCGAGCTATGGCTACACCTTC

D: .
V: TRBV13
size: .
J: TRBJ2-5
CDR3: CASSTRASGGTQYF
DNA: TGTGCCAGCAGCACCCGAGCTAGTGGCGGGACCCAGTACTTC

D: .
V: TRBV27
size: .
J: TRBJ2-2
CDR3: CASSFQYRTGELFF
DNA: TGTGCCAGCAGTTTCCAGTATCGCACCGGGGAGCTGTTTTTT

D: .
V: TRBV19
size: once
J: TRBJ1-1
CDR3: CASSPDRLNTEAFF
DNA: TGTGCCAGTAGTCCGGACAGATTGAACACTGAAGCTTTCTTT